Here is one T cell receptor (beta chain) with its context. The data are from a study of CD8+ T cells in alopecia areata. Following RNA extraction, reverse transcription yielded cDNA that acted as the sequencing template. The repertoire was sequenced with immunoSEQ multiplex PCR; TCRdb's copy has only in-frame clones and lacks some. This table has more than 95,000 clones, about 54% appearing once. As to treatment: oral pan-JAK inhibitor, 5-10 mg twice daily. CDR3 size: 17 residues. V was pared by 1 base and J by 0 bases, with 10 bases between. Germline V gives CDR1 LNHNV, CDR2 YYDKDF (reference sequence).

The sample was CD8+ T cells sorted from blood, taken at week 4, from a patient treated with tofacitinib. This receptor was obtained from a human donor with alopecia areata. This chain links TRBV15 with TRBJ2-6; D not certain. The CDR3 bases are TGTGCCACCAGCAGAGGTACGGAATCCTCTGGGGCCAACGTCCTGACTTTC. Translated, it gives CATSRGTESSGANVLTF.